This T cell receptor beta chain appears in the sequencing data of a study of a mutant IDH1 vaccine in newly diagnosed glioma. Background on the study: Treated patients were roughly 62% male, about 40% female, mean age 40.4 years. Beforehand, treatment had been radiotherapy, temozolomide, or both; the majority received both. Points from the study as a whole: Variations in leading peripheral T cell clonotypes appeared to have no connection with pseudoprogression.

Time point given: baseline, week 1 (first vaccination visit). Treatment noted: pre-vaccination baseline after standard-of-care therapy. TCRdb keeps only in-frame clones here, not all; method: immunoSEQ multiplex PCR. The sample records about 67,000 clones, around 88% being singletons. As concerns this clone: Its antigen is unidentified.

The CDR3 covers 14 residues. With 8 bases removed from V and 0 bases from J, the gap between germline ends came to 11 bases. The V gene's germline CDR1 is WSHSY and CDR2 SAAADI. Sequenced here: peripheral blood mononuclear cells (PBMCs), sampled from a glioma patient treated with radiotherapy, temozolomide or both. J is TRBJ1-3 and V is TRBV10-2; D not certain. This clonotype was sampled from a young woman with glioma. Some clones in this sample may be carry-over from other donors' samples. In DNA, the CDR3 is TGCGCCAGCGGACTGATCAGCTCTGGAAACACCATATATTTT. Residues: CASGLISSGNTIYF.